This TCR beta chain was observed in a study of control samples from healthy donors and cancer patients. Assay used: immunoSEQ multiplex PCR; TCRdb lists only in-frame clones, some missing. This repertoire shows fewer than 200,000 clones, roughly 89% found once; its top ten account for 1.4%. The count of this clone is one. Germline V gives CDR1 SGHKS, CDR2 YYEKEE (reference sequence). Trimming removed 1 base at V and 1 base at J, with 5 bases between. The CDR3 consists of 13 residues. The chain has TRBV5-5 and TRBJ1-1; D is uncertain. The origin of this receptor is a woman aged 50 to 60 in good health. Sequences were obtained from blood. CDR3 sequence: CASSLSPNTEAFF. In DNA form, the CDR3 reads TGTGCCAGCAGCTTGTCACCGAACACTGAAGCTTTCTTT.